Listed below are T cell receptor beta chains from one sample, sequenced in a study of shared clonotypes between healthy human individuals. The data were produced by immunoSEQ multiplex PCR, yet TCRdb's version contains in-frame clones alone and is incomplete. The table lists approximately 980,000 clones, about 80% of them singletons. Input material: memory CD4+ T cells sorted from blood. The receptor source for this set is a man aged 18 to 35 in good health. Both conserved end residues are part of each CDR3. Fields, in order: D gene, V gene, J gene, clone size, CDR3 DNA, CDR3 protein. A D gene is named only where the DNA matches it firmly. Size tells how often a clone was seen (once, few, many) or the class of an expanded clone, and some rows leave it out.

.	TRBV25-1	TRBJ2-1	.	TGTGCCAGCAGCCTGCAGGGTATTGAGCAGTTCTTC	CASSLQGIEQFF
.	TRBV5-5	TRBJ1-5	many	TGTGCCAGCAGCCAGCTATGGGATCAGCCCCAGCATTTT	CASSQLWDQPQHF
TRBD1	TRBV23-1	TRBJ2-7	.	TGCGCCAGCAGTCACCCCGGGACAGGGGTTGGCGAGCAGTACTTC	CASSHPGTGVGEQYF
TRBD1	TRBV7-2	TRBJ1-5	.	TGTGCCAGCAGGGACAGGAATGTAAATCAGCCCCAGCATTTT	CASRDRNVNQPQHF
TRBD1	TRBV19	TRBJ1-5	.	TGTGCCAGTAGTATAAGTAGACAGGGGGGTCAGCCCCAGCATTTT	CASSISRQGGQPQHF
.	TRBV7-2	TRBJ1-5	once	TGTGCCAGCAGCTTAGCGCTTGGCAATCAGCCCCAGCATTTT	CASSLALGNQPQHF
.	TRBV4-1	TRBJ1-2	once	TGCGCCAGCAGCCAAGATCAGGCAGGGCTTAACTATGGCTACACCTTC	CASSQDQAGLNYGYTF
.	TRBV27	TRBJ2-5	.	TGTGCCAGCAGTTTATCCGCGGCTACAGAGACCCAGTACTTC	CASSLSAATETQYF
.	TRBV29-1	TRBJ1-1	.	TGCAGCGTTGAAGACGGGTACAGGGCGAACACTGAAGCTTTCTTT	CSVEDGYRANTEAFF
.	TRBV5-3	TRBJ2-3	.	TGTGCCAGAAAGGCCCTGAGGGCTGGGTATTTT	CARKALRAGYF
TRBD2	TRBV11-2	TRBJ2-3	.	TGTGCCAGCAGACTAGCGGGAGTTGATACGCAGTATTTT	CASRLAGVDTQYF
.	TRBV27	TRBJ1-2	.	TGTGCCAGCAGCCCCTCACAGGGAAGCTACACCTTC	CASSPSQGSYTF
TRBD1	TRBV2	TRBJ2-7	.	TGTGCCAGCAGTGGGGGACAGGGAGGCGAGCAGTACTTC	CASSGGQGGEQYF
TRBD1	TRBV7-9	TRBJ2-2	.	TGTGCCAGCAGGGTCGGGACAGGGAGTAGCACCGGGGAGCTGTTTTTT	CASRVGTGSSTGELFF
.	TRBV19	TRBJ2-2	.	TGTGCCAGTAGTATAGGGACGGGCCATCTCAGCACCGGGGAGCTGTTTTTT	CASSIGTGHLSTGELFF
.	TRBV7-9	TRBJ2-2	.	TGTGCCAGCAGTTCAAGGGGGACCGGGGAGCTGTTTTTT	CASSSRGTGELFF
.	TRBV7-2	TRBJ1-6	few	TGTGCCAGCAGCTTAGTCGGGGTTGTGTCCTATAATTCACCCCTCCACTTT	CASSLVGVVSYNSPLHF
TRBD1	TRBV6-1	TRBJ1-5	.	TGTGCCAGCAGTGGGACAGGGACGAAAGCCCAGCATTTT	CASSGTGTKAQHF
.	TRBV5-5	TRBJ1-4	.	TGTGCCAGCAGCTTGGCGGTATCGGGGGGAGGCGAAAAACTGTTTTTT	CASSLAVSGGGEKLFF
.	TRBV5-4	TRBJ2-1	.	TGTGCCAGCAGGGCTATGGCGGGCACAGGGCACAATGAGCAGTTCTTC	CASRAMAGTGHNEQFF
TRBD1	TRBV7-2	TRBJ1-2	few	TGTGCCAGCAGAGGGGACAGTAACTATGGCTACACCTTC	CASRGDSNYGYTF
.	TRBV5-6	TRBJ1-2	few	TGTGCCAGCAGCTCCGGAGTCAACTATGGCTACACCTTC	CASSSGVNYGYTF
TRBD2	TRBV11-2	TRBJ2-5	.	TGTGCCAGCAGCTTAGGTACGGGGGGTTACGAGACCCAGTACTTC	CASSLGTGGYETQYF
.	TRBV19	TRBJ2-7	.	TGTGCCAGTAGCGCAACAAGGGCAGGGGCCTACGAGCAGTACTTC	CASSATRAGAYEQYF
.	TRBV2	TRBJ1-4	few	TGTGCCAGCACTTTTTATGAGGATGAAAAACTGTTTTTT	CASTFYEDEKLFF
.	TRBV28	TRBJ1-6	few	TGTGCCAGCAGTTTCGCCAGGGTCAATTCACCCCTCCACTTT	CASSFARVNSPLHF
.	TRBV7-8	TRBJ2-1	.	TGTGCCAGCATTCGACGATTAGGCGGGCGGAATGAGCAGTTCTTC	CASIRRLGGRNEQFF
TRBD2	TRBV28	TRBJ2-4	.	TGTGCCAGCAGTCGTAGCGGGGGGGCCGGTGACATTCAGTACTTC	CASSRSGGAGDIQYF
TRBD1	TRBV6-6	TRBJ2-2	.	TGTGCCAGCAGTTACTTACAGGGGTACACCGGGGAGCTGTTTTTT	CASSYLQGYTGELFF
.	TRBV11-2	TRBJ2-7	.	TGTGCCAGCAGCTCTGAAAGGGGGGAGCAGTACTTC	CASSSERGEQYF